This record concerns one T cell receptor (beta chain) sequence. The Seattle patients joined while their infection was active and were tracked longitudinally afterward. The table came from immunoSEQ multiplex PCR; TCRdb's copy has only in-frame clones and leaves some out. The sample has around 200,000 clones, about 76% seen once. This specimen belongs to a study of blood T cell repertoires in COVID-19. The ends lost 3 bases at V and 2 bases at J; junction bases unmatched: 1. CDR1 and CDR2 (germline): KGHSH, LQKENI. The CDR3 sequence is 15 residues long. V is TRBV18 and J is TRBJ2-2, with 9 bases identical to TRBD2. The sequence was obtained from a woman in her forties with COVID-19, enrolled during active disease. The specimen sequenced was peripheral blood. The CDR3 DNA is TGTGCCAGCTCACCTAGCGGGGGAAACACCGGGGAGCTGTTTTTT. Its translation is CASSPSGGNTGELFF.